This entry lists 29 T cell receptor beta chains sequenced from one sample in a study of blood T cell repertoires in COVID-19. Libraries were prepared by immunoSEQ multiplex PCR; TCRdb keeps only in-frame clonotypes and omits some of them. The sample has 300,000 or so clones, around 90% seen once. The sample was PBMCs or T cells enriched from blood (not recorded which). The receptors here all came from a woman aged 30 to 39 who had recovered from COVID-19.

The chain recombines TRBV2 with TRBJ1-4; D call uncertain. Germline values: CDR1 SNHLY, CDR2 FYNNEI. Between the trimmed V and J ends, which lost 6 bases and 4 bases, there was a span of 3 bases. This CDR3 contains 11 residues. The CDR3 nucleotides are TGTGCCAGCAGCTTTAATGAAAAACTGTTTTTT. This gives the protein CASSFNEKLFF.

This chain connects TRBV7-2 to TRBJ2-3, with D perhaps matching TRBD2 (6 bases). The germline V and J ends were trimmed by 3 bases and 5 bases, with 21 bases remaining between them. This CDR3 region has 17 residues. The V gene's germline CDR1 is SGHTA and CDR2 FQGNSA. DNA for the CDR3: TGTGCCAGCAGCTTCGATCCTCGCGGGGCTGTCAAAGATACGCAGTATTTT. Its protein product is CASSFDPRGAVKDTQYF.

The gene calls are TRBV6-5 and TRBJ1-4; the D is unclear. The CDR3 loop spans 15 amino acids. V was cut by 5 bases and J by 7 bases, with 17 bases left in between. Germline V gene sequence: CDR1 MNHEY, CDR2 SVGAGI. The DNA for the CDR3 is TGTGCCAGCAGTAATAGCGCGGGGTCTGTTGAAAAACTGTTTTTT. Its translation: CASSNSAGSVEKLFF.

The CDR3: CASSRDRASYEQYF. CDR3 bases: TGTGCCAGCAGCAGGGACAGGGCCTCCTACGAGCAGTACTTC. The genes are TRBV5-4 and TRBJ2-7; TRBD1 agrees at 9 bases. The CDR3 covers 14 residues. V was pared by 4 bases and J by 0 bases, with 2 bases of the junction left unmatched. Germline values: CDR1 SGHNT, CDR2 YYREEE (reference sequence).

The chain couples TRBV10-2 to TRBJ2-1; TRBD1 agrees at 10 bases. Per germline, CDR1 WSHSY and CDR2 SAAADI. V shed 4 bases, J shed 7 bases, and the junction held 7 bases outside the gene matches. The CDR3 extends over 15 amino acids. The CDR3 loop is CASSAPGQGSNEQFF. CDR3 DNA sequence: TGCGCCAGCAGTGCGCCGGGACAGGGGTCTAATGAGCAGTTCTTC.

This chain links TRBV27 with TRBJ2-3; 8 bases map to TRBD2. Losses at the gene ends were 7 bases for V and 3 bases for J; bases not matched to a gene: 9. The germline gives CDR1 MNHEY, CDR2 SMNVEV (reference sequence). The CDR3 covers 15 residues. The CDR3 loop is CASTLQAGATDTQYF. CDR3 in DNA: TGTGCCAGCACCCTCCAAGCGGGAGCTACAGATACGCAGTATTTT.

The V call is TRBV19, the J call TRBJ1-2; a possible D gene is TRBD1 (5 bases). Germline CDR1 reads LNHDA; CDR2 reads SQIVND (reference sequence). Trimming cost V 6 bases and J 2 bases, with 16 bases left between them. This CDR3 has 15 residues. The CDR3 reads CASRKASGVNYGYTF. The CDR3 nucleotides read TGTGCCAGTAGGAAAGCCTCGGGGGTAAACTATGGCTACACCTTC.

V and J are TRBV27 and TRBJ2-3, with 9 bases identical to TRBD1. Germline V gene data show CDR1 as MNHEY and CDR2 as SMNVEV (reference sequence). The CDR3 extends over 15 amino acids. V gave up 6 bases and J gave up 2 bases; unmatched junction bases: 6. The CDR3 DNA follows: TGTGCCAGCAGCCGCCGGGACAGGGACACAGATACGCAGTATTTT. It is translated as CASSRRDRDTDTQYF.

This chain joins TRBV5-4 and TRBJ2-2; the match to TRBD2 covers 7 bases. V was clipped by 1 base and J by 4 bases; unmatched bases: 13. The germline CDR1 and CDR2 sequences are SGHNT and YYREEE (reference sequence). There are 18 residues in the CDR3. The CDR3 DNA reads TGTGCCAGCAGCTTGAAGCTAGCGGCAGCGAGAAGCACCGGGGAGCTGTTTTTT. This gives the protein CASSLKLAAARSTGELFF. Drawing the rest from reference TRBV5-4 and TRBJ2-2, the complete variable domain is ETGVTQSPTHLIKTRGQQVTLRCSSQSGHNTVSWYQQALGQGPQFIFQYYREEENGRGNFPPRFSGLQFPNYSSELNVNALELDDSALYLCASSLKLAAARSTGELFFGEGSRLTVL.

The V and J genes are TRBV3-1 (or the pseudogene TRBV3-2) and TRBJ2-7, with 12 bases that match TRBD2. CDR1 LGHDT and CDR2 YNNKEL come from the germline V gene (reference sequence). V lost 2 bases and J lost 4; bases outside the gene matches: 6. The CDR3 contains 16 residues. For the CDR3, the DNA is TGTGCCAGCAGCCAAACCCGGACTAGCGGGAATTACGAGCAGTACTTC. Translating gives CASSQTRTSGNYEQYF.

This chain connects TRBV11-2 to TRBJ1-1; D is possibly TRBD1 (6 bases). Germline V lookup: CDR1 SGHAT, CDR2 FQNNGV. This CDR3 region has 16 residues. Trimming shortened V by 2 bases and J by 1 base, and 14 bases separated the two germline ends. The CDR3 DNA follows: TGTGCCAGCAGCTTAAACCAGGGGTTAGGGAACACTGAAGCTTTCTTT. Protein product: CASSLNQGLGNTEAFF.

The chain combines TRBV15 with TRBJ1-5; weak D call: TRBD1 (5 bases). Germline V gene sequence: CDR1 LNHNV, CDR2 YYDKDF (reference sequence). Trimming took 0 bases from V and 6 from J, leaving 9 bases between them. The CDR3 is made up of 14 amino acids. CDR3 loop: CATSRDRVGQPQHF. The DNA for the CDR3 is TGTGCCACCAGCAGAGACAGGGTCGGTCAGCCCCAGCATTTT.

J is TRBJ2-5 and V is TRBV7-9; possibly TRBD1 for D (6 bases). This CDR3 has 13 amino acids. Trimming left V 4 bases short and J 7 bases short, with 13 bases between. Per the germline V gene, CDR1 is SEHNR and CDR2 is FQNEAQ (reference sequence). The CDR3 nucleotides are TGTGCCAGCAGCTCACAGGGTTCAGGGACCCAGTACTTC. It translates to CASSSQGSGTQYF.

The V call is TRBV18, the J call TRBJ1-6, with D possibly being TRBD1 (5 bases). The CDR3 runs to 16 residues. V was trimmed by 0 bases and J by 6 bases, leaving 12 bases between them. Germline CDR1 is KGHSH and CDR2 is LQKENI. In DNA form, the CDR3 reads TGTGCCAGCTCACCACCGGACGGGGGAGTTAATTCACCCCTCCACTTT. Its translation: CASSPPDGGVNSPLHF.

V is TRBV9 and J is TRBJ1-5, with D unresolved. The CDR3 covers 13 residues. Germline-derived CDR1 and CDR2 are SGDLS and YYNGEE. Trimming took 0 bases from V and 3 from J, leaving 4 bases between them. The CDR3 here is CASSVGVNQPQHF. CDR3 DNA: TGTGCCAGCAGCGTAGGCGTCAATCAGCCCCAGCATTTT.

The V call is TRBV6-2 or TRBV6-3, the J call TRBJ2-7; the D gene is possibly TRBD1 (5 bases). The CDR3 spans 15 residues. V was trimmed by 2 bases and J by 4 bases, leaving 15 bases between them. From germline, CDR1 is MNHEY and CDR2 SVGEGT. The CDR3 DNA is TGTGCCAGCAGTTACGCAGGGTCAGGTTCTTACGAGCAGTACTTC. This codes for CASSYAGSGSYEQYF.

As DNA, the CDR3 is TGTGCCAGCAGCGTTGATGGGGACAGAGTTTATGGCTACACCTTC. Translated: CASSVDGDRVYGYTF. The chain links TRBV9 to TRBJ1-2, with TRBD1 matching over 7 bases. From germline, CDR1 is SGDLS and CDR2 YYNGEE. The CDR3 is made up of 15 amino acids. Trimming at V came to 2 bases and at J to 5 bases, leaving 9 bases not matched to a gene.

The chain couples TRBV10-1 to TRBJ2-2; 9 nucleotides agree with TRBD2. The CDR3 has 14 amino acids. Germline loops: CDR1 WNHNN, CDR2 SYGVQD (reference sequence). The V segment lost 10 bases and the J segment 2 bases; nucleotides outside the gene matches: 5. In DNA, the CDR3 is TGCGCCACTCGACTAGCGGCTAACACCGGGGAGCTGTTTTTT. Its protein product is CATRLAANTGELFF.

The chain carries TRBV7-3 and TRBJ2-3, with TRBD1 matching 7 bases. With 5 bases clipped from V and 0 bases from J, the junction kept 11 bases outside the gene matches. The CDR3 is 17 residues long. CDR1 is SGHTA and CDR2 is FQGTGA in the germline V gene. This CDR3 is CASSPQIDRVSTDTQYF. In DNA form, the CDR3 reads TGTGCCAGCAGCCCACAGATTGACAGGGTCAGCACAGATACGCAGTATTTT.

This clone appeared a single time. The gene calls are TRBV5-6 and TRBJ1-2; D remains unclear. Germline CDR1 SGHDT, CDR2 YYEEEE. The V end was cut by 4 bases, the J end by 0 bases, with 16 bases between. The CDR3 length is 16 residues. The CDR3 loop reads CASSRTVDLANYGYTF. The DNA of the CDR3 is TGTGCCAGCAGCCGAACGGTTGATTTAGCTAACTATGGCTACACCTTC.

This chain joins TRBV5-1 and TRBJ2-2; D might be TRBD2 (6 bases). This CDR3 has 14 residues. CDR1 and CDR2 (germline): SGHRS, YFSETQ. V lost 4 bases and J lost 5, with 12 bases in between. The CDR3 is CASSPWGETGELFF. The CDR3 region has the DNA TGCGCCAGCAGCCCCTGGGGGGAGACCGGGGAGCTGTTTTTT.

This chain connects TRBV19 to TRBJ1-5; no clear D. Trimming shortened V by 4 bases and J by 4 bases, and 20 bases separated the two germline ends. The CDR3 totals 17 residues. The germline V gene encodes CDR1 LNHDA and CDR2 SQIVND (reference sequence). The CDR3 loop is CASSTSSWAGSNQPQHF. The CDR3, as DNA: TGTGCCAGTAGTACCTCAAGTTGGGCGGGCAGTAATCAGCCCCAGCATTTT.

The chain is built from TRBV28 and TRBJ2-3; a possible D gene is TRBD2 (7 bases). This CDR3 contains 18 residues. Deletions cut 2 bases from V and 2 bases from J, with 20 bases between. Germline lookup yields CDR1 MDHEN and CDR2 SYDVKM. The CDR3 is CASSLGGAADLLTDTQYF. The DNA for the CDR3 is TGTGCCAGCAGTTTAGGGGGGGCCGCTGACCTTCTCACAGATACGCAGTATTTT.

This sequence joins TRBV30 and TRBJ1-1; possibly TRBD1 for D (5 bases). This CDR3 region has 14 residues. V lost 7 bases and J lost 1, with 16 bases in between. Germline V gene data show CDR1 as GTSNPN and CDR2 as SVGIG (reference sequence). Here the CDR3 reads CAYLHGGANTEAFF. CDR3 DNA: TGTGCCTACCTACACGGTGGGGCGAACACTGAAGCTTTCTTT. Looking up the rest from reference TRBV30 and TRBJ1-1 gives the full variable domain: SQTIHQWPATLVQPVGSPLSLECTVEGTSNPNLYWYRQAAGRGLQLLFYSVGIGQISSEVPQNLSASRPQDRQFILSSKKLLLSDSGFYLCAYLHGGANTEAFFGQGTRLTVV.

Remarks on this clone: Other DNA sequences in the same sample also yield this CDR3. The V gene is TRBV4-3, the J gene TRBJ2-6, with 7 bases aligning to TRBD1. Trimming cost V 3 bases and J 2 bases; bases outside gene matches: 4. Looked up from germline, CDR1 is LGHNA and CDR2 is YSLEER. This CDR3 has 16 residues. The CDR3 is CASSHLTGAGANVLTF. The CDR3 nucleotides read TGCGCCAGCAGCCACCTCACAGGGGCTGGGGCCAACGTCCTGACTTTC.

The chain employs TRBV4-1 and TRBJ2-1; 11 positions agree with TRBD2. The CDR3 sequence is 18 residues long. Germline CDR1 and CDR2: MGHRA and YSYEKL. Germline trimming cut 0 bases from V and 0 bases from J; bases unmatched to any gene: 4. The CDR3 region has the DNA TGCGCCAGCAGCCAAGAGGGACTAGCGGAGAGCTCCTACAATGAGCAGTTCTTC. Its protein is CASSQEGLAESSYNEQFF.

CDR3 in DNA: TGTGCCAGCAGCCCCCGGACCCCGGAGGGCGAAAAACTGTTTTTT. It codes for CASSPRTPEGEKLFF. The gene calls are TRBV7-9 and TRBJ1-4; D gene unclear. Germline-derived CDR1 and CDR2 are SEHNR and FQNEAQ (reference sequence). V shed 5 bases and J shed 8 bases, with 18 bases lying between them. The CDR3 is 15 residues long.

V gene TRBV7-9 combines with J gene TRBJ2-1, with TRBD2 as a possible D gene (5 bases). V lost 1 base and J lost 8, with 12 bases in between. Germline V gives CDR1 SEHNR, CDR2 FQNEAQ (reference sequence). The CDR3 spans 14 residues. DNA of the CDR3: TGTGCCAGCAGCTTAGAGGACTTAATCGATGAGCAGTTCTTC. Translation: CASSLEDLIDEQFF.

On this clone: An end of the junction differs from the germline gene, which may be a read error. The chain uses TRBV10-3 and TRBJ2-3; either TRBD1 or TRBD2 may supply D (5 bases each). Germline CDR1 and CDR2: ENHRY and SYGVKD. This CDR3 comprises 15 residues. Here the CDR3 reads CAITEGTGRTDTQYF. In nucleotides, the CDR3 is TGTGCCATCACTGAGGGAACAGGACGCACAGATACGCAGTATTTT.